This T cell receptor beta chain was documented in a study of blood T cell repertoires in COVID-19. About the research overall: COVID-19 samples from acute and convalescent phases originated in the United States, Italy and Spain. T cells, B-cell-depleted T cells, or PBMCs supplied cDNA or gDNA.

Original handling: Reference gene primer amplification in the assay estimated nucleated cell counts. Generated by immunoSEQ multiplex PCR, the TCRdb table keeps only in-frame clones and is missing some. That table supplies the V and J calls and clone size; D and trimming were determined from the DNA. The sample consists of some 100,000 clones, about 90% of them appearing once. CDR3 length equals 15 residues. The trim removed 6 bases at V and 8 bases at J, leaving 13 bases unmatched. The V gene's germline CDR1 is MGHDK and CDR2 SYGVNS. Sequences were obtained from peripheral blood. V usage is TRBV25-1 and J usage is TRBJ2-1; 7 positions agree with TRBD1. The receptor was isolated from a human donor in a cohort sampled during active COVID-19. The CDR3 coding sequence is TGTGCCAGCAGCGATCACAGGGGTTTAGGGTATGAGCAGTTCTTC. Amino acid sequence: CASSDHRGLGYEQFF.